Listed below are T cell receptor beta chains from one sample, sequenced in a study of control samples from healthy donors and cancer patients. This table comes from immunoSEQ multiplex PCR, and its TCRdb copy is limited to in-frame clones, with some not included. The data show over 120,000 clones, more than 90% seen once. Sequenced material: blood. These receptors were taken from a man in his thirties or forties in good health. Each CDR3 is given with its conserved first and last residue. The order of the fields is D gene, V gene, J gene, clone size, CDR3 DNA, CDR3 protein. The D gene is left open where the match is weak. Size tells how often a clone was seen (once, few, many) or the class of an expanded clone, and some rows leave it out.

>-|TRBV28|TRBJ1-3|-
TGTGCCAGCAGGCCCCCAGTCGGAAACACCATATATTTT
CASRPPVGNTIYF
>TRBD1|TRBV24-1|TRBJ1-1|-
TGTGCCACCAGTGATCGGGACAGGGGGCACACTGAAGCTTTCTTT
CATSDRDRGHTEAFF
>-|TRBV7-6|TRBJ2-6|-
TGTGCCAGCAGCCCGCGGGACATTCTATCTGGGGCCAACGTCCTGACTTTC
CASSPRDILSGANVLTF
>-|TRBV6-5|TRBJ1-1|once
TGTGCCAGCAGTTACGCCGAGGGGGTAGGAACTGAAGCTTTCTTT
CASSYAEGVGTEAFF
>-|TRBV2|TRBJ1-1|-
TGTGCCAGCAGTGTCATTAAGGAAGCTTTCTTT
CASSVIKEAFF
>TRBD1|TRBV29-1|TRBJ2-1|once
TGCAGCGCGACAGACAGGGGCTACCGACAACGTGAGCAGTTCTTC
CSATDRGYRQREQFF
>TRBD1|TRBV7-3|TRBJ1-3|once
TGTGCCAGCAGCCTTACAGGGGGCGCCGGAAACACCATATATTTT
CASSLTGGAGNTIYF
>-|TRBV6-2/TRBV6-3|TRBJ2-6|-
TGTGCCAGCAGCCCCCCGTCTGAGTCTGGGGCCAACGTCCTGACTTTC
CASSPPSESGANVLTF
>-|TRBV28|TRBJ1-2|few
TGTGCCAGCAGACTTACCGGGCCGACGGGGTATGGCTACACCTTC
CASRLTGPTGYGYTF
>TRBD2|TRBV29-1|TRBJ2-2|once
TGCAGCGTTGAAGACCCGGGGGGGGCCACCGGGGAGCTGTTTTTT
CSVEDPGGATGELFF
>TRBD1|TRBV7-2|TRBJ1-4|-
TGTGCCAGCAGCCCTGGACAGGGGCGGGAAAAACTGTTTTTT
CASSPGQGREKLFF
>TRBD1|TRBV7-9|TRBJ2-5|-
TGTGCCAGCAGCTCTCGGACAGGGTGGGACGAGGAGACCCAGTACTTC
CASSSRTGWDEETQYF
>TRBD1|TRBV5-5|TRBJ1-2|once
TGTGCCAGCAGCTTGGAGGGACAGGGGGCGAACTATGGCTACACCTTC
CASSLEGQGANYGYTF
>TRBD1|TRBV6-5|TRBJ1-1|-
TGTGCCAGCACATGGACAGGGGACATGAACACTGAAGCTTTCTTT
CASTWTGDMNTEAFF
>-|TRBV5-5|TRBJ2-1|-
TGTGCCAGCAGCCCCATTAGCGGTCTTAATGAGCAGTTCTTC
CASSPISGLNEQFF
>-|TRBV19|TRBJ2-7|-
TGTGCCAGTAGTATAGCGGGGCTCACCTACGAGCAGTACTTC
CASSIAGLTYEQYF
>TRBD1|TRBV7-9|TRBJ2-3|-
TGTGCCAGCAGCAGACAGGGGGCAGAAGATACGCAGTATTTT
CASSRQGAEDTQYF
>-|TRBV5-5|TRBJ1-3|few
TGTGCCAGCAGCTTGGAGGCGCCTACCTCTGGAAACACCATATATTTT
CASSLEAPTSGNTIYF
>-|TRBV7-9|TRBJ1-1|-
TGTGCCAGCAGCTTATTTGTGAACACTGAAGCTTTCTTT
CASSLFVNTEAFF
>TRBD2|TRBV2|TRBJ2-3|-
TGTGCCGCGAAACTAGCGGGGGGCCGCACAGATACGCAGTATTTT
CAAKLAGGRTDTQYF
>TRBD2|TRBV19|TRBJ2-3|-
TGTGCCAGTAGTATAGCGGGGGGGCCCACAGATACGCAGTATTTT
CASSIAGGPTDTQYF
>-|TRBV5-6|TRBJ1-2|-
TGTGCCAGCAGCTTGGGGGGGAACTATGGCTACACCTTC
CASSLGGNYGYTF
>-|TRBV3-1/TRBV3-2|TRBJ2-3|-
TGTGCCAGCAGCCACTTCCATCCTGGGGTGAGCACAGATACGCAGTATTTT
CASSHFHPGVSTDTQYF
>TRBD1|TRBV3-1/TRBV3-2|TRBJ1-1|-
TGTGCCAGCAGCAGGTCCGGGACAGGGGGCACTGAAGCTTTCTTT
CASSRSGTGGTEAFF
>TRBD1|TRBV12-3/TRBV12-4|TRBJ1-2|-
TGTGCCAGCAGTCCAGGGACAGGGTCCGGCTACACCTTC
CASSPGTGSGYTF
>-|TRBV28|TRBJ1-1|-
TGTGCCAGCAGTCCGACTTCCCTTGAAGCTTTCTTT
CASSPTSLEAFF
>-|TRBV4-2|TRBJ2-6|-
TGTGCCAGCAGCCAGTCAAGCTCTGGGGCCAACGTCCTGACTTTC
CASSQSSSGANVLTF
>TRBD1|TRBV18|TRBJ1-6|-
TGTGCCAGCTCACCGGACAGGGGCTATAATTCACCCCTCCACTTT
CASSPDRGYNSPLHF
>-|TRBV28|TRBJ1-5|-
TGTGCCAGCAGCCCTACGAGCTCCAATCAGCCCCAGCATTTT
CASSPTSSNQPQHF
>-|TRBV10-1|TRBJ1-6|-
TGCGCCAGCAGTGAGTCCCGAGATAATTCACCCCTCCACTTT
CASSESRDNSPLHF
>TRBD1|TRBV5-3|TRBJ1-1|-
TGTGCCACTCGAAAGGGGGCAGTTCGACTGAACACTGAAGCTTTCTTT
CATRKGAVRLNTEAFF
>-|TRBV24-1|TRBJ1-5|few
TGTGCCACCAGTGATCGTCGGACCTTTGATCCCCAGCATTTT
CATSDRRTFDPQHF
>-|TRBV28|TRBJ1-6|once
TGTGCCAGCAGTCCCAAGACAGTTAGAAATTCACCCCTCCACTTT
CASSPKTVRNSPLHF
>TRBD1|TRBV6-5|TRBJ1-1|-
TGTGCCAGCAGTCCCGGGACAGGGGATACCACAGCTTTCTTT
CASSPGTGDTTAFF
>TRBD1|TRBV27|TRBJ1-2|-
TGTGCCAGCAGTTTATTACAGGGGAGGGATGGCTACACCTTC
CASSLLQGRDGYTF
>TRBD1|TRBV28|TRBJ1-6|-
TGTGCCAGCACCCTACAGACAGGGCATTCACCCCTCCACTTT
CASTLQTGHSPLHF
>-|TRBV15|TRBJ2-7|-
TGTGCCACCAGCAGGGCGCCCCCCAGCTCCTACGAGCAGTACTTC
CATSRAPPSSYEQYF
>TRBD2|TRBV9|TRBJ2-7|-
TGTGCCAGCAGCGTAACTAGCGACCCCTACGAGCAGTACTTC
CASSVTSDPYEQYF
>-|TRBV6-5|TRBJ2-3|-
TGTGCCAGCAGGATGGACTGGGCAGATACGCAGTATTTT
CASRMDWADTQYF
>-|TRBV28|TRBJ2-7|once
TGTGCCAGCAGTTTTCAGCATGGCAGGCTCTACGAGCAGTACTTC
CASSFQHGRLYEQYF
>-|TRBV24-1|TRBJ1-1|-
TGTGCCACCAGTGATTTTCTCGGGACTGAAGCTTTCTTT
CATSDFLGTEAFF
>-|TRBV6-1|TRBJ2-5|-
TGTGCCAGCAGTGAAACGGGAGAGACCCAGTACTTC
CASSETGETQYF
>-|TRBV30|TRBJ2-1|-
TGTGCCTGGAGTGTACTTTCAGGGTTCATCTCCTACAATGAGCAGTTCTTC
CAWSVLSGFISYNEQFF
>-|TRBV7-3|TRBJ1-1|once
TGTGCCAGCAGCTCTGGACACCAGAACACTGAAGCTTTCTTT
CASSSGHQNTEAFF
>TRBD1|TRBV6-5|TRBJ2-1|-
TGTGCCAGCAGTTATTCGGACAGGGAGAATGAGCAGTTCTTC
CASSYSDRENEQFF
>-|TRBV10-3|TRBJ1-1|-
TGTGCCACCGAAGACCGGATGAACACTGAAGCTTTCTTT
CATEDRMNTEAFF
>-|TRBV6-5|TRBJ1-6|-
TGTGCCAGCAGTTACCGGACTGCCGATAATTCACCCCTCCACTTT
CASSYRTADNSPLHF
>-|TRBV28|TRBJ1-2|-
TGTGCCAGCAGTTTAGCAGGGACCGACTATGGCTACACCTTC
CASSLAGTDYGYTF
>-|TRBV30|TRBJ1-2|once
TGTGCCTGGAGCGCCCCGTGGACGGCGCAGGACTACTATGGCTACACCTTC
CAWSAPWTAQDYYGYTF
>-|TRBV7-3|TRBJ1-2|-
TGTGCCAGCAGCTTAGAGACAGACAGCCATGGCTACACCTTC
CASSLETDSHGYTF
>-|TRBV7-9|TRBJ1-1|-
TGTGCCAGCAGCTTAGTATCGGCAGCAATGAACACTGAAGCTTTCTTT
CASSLVSAAMNTEAFF
>-|TRBV5-1|TRBJ1-1|-
TGCGCCAGCAGCTTGGTTTGGGGCCGACAGGCCGGCGGCACTGAAGCTTTCTTT
CASSLVWGRQAGGTEAFF